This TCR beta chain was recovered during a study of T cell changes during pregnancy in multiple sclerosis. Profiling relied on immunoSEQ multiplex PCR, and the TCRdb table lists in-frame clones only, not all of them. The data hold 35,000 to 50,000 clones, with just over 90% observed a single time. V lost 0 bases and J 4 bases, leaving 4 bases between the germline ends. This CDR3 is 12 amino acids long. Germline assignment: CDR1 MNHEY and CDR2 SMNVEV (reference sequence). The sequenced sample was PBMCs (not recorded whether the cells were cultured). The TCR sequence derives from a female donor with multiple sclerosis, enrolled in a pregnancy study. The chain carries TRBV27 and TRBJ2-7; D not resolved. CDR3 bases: TGTGCCAGCAGTTTATCGGGATACGAGCAGTACTTC. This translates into CASSLSGYEQYF.